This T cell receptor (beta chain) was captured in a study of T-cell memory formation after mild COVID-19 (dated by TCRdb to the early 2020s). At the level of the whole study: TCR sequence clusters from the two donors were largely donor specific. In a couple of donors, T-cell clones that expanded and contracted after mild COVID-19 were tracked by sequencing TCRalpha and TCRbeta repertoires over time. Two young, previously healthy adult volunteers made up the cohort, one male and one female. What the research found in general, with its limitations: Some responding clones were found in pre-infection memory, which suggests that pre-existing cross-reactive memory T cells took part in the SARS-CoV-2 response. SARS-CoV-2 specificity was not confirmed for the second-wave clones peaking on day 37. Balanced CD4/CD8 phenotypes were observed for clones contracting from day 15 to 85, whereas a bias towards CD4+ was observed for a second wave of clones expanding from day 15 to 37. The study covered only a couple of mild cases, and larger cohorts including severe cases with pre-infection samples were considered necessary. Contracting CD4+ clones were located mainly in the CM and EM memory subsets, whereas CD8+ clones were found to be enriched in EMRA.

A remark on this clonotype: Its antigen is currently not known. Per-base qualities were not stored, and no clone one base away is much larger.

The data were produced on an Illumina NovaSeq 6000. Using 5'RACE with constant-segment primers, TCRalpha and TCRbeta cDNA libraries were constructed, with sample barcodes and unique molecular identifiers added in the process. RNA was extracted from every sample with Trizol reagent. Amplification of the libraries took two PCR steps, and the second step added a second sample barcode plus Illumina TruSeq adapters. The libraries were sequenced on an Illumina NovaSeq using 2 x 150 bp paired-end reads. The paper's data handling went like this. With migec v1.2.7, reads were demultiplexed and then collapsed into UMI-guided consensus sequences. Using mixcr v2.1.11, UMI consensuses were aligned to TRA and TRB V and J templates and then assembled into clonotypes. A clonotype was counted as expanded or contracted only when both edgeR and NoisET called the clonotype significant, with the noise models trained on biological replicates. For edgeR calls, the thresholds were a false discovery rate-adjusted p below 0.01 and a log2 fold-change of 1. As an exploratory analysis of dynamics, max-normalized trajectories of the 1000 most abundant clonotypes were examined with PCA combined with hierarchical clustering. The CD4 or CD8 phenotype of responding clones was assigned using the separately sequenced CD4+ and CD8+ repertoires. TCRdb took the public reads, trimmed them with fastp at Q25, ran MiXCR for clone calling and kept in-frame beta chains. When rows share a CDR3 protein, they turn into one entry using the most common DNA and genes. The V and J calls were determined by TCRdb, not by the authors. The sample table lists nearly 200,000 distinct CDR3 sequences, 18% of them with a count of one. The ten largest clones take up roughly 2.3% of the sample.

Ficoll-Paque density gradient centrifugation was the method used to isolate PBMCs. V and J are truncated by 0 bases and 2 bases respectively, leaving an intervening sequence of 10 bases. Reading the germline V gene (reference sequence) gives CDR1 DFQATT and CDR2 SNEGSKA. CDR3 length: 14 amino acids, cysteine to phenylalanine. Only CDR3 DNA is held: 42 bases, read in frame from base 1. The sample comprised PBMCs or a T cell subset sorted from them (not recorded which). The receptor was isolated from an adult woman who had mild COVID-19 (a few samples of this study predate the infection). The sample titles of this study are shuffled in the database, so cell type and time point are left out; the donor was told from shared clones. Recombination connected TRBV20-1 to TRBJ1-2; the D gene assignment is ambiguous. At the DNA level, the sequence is TGCAGTGCTAGAGACGCCGCAGGAAACTATGGCTACACCTTC. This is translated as CSARDAAGNYGYTF.